This passage covers 3 T cell receptor beta chains from one sample sequenced in a study of T cell responses to AZD1222 COVID-19 vaccine. Data came from immunoSEQ multiplex PCR; TCRdb stores just in-frame clones and leaves some out. The sample holds roughly 72,000 clones; less than 85% are singletons and the top ten take roughly 20%. Sequenced material: peripheral blood, taken on day 0 of AZD1222 vaccination. The receptors stem from an adult in good health.

This clone showed up many times. This CDR3 is CASSQDWAGGHSGANVLTF. For the CDR3, the DNA is TGTGCCAGCAGCCAAGATTGGGCGGGGGGGCACTCCGGGGCCAACGTCCTGACTTTC. This chain connects TRBV4-2 to TRBJ2-6; the match to TRBD2 covers 9 bases. V shed 0 bases and J 4 bases; nucleotides not matched to a gene: 10. Germline V gene sequence: CDR1 LGHNA, CDR2 YNFKEQ. The length of the CDR3 is 19 residues.

The rearrangement links TRBV27 to TRBJ2-5; D ambiguous. V was pared by 1 base and J by 2 bases, with 17 bases between. Germline CDR1 reads MNHEY; CDR2 reads SMNVEV (reference sequence). The CDR3 is made up of 17 amino acids. The CDR3 is CASSLWSAVAEQETQYF. In DNA, the CDR3 is TGTGCCAGCAGTTTATGGTCAGCCGTAGCAGAACAAGAGACCCAGTACTTC.

This clone appeared a single time. The rearrangement joins TRBV6-1 to TRBJ2-7; tentative D call: TRBD2 (6 bases). V gave up 0 bases and J gave up 3 bases, with 12 bases separating them. This CDR3 comprises 15 residues. Germline CDR1 is MNHNS and CDR2 is SASEGT. CDR3 in amino acids: CASSEAWDSYYEQYF. The CDR3 DNA reads TGTGCCAGCAGTGAAGCATGGGACTCGTACTACGAGCAGTACTTC.